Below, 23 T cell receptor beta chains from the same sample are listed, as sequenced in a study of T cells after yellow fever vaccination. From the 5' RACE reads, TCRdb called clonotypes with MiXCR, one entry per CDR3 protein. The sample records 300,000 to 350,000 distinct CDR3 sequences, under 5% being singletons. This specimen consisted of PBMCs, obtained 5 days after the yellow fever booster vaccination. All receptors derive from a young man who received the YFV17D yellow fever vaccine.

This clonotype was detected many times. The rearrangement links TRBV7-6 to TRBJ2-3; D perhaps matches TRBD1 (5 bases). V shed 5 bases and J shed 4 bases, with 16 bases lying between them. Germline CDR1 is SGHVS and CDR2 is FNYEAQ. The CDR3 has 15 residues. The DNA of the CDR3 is TGTGCCAGCAGCCCAAGGGGTCGTGGGGCAGATACGCAGTATTTT. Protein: CASSPRGRGADTQYF. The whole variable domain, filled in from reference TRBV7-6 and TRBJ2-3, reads GAGVSQSPRYKVTKRGQDVALRCDPISGHVSLYWYRQALGQGPEFLTYFNYEAQQDKSGLPNDRFSAERPEGSISTLTIQRTEQRDSAMYRCASSPRGRGADTQYFGPGTRLTVL.

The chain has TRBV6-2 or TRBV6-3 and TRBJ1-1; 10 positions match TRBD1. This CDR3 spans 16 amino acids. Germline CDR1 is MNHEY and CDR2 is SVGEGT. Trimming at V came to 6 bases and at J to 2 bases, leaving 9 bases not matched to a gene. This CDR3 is CASRPDRGQRNTEAFF. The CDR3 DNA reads TGTGCCAGCAGGCCAGACAGGGGGCAACGTAACACTGAAGCTTTCTTT.

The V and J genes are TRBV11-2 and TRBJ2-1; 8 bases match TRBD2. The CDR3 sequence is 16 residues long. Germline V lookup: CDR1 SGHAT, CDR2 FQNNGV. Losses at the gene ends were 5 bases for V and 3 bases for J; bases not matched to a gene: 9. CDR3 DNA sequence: TGTGCCAGCAGCCTCTCATTGGGACTAGGCTACAATGAGCAGTTCTTC. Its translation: CASSLSLGLGYNEQFF.

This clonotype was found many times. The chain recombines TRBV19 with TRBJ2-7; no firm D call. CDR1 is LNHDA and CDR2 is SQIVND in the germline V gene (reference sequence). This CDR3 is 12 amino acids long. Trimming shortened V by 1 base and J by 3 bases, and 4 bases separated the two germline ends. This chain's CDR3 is CASSIGGYEQYF. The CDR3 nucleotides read TGTGCCAGTAGTATAGGGGGCTACGAGCAGTACTTC.

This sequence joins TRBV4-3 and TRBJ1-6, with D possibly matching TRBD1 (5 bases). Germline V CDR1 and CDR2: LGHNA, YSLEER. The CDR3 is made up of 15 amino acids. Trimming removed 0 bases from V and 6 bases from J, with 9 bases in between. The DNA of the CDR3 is TGCGCCAGCAGCCAAGATCGCAGGGTTAATTCACCCCTCCACTTT. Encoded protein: CASSQDRRVNSPLHF.

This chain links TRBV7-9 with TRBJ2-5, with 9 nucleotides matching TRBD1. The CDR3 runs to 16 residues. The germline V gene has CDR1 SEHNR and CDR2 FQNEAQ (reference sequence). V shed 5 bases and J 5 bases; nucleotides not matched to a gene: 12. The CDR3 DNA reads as TGTGCCAGCAGCCCGAGGGACAGGGCAGGAGATGAGACCCAGTACTTC. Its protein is CASSPRDRAGDETQYF.

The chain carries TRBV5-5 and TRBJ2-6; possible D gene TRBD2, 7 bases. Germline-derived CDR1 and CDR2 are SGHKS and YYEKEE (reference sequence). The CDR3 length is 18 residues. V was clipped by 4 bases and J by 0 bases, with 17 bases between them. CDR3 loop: CASSPRAGAYSGANVLTF. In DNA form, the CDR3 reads TGTGCCAGCAGCCCCCGGGCGGGGGCTTACTCTGGGGCCAACGTCCTGACTTTC.

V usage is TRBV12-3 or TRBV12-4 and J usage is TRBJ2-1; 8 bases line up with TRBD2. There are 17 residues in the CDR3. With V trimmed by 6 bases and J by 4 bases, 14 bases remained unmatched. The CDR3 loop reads CASRPARAGGMYNEQFF. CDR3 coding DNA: TGTGCCAGCAGACCCGCCCGGGCGGGGGGAATGTACAATGAGCAGTTCTTC.

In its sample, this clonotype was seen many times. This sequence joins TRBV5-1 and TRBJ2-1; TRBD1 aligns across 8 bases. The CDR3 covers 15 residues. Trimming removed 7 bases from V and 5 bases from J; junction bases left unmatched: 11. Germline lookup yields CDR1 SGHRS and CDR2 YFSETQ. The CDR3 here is CASATGATQNNEQFF. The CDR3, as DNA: TGCGCCAGCGCGACAGGGGCCACCCAGAACAATGAGCAGTTCTTC.

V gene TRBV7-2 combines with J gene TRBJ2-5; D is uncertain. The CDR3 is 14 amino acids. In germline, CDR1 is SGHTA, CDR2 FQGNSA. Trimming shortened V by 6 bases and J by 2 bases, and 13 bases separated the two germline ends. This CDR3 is CASSYTDGQETQYF. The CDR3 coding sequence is TGTGCCAGCAGTTATACGGACGGACAAGAGACCCAGTACTTC.

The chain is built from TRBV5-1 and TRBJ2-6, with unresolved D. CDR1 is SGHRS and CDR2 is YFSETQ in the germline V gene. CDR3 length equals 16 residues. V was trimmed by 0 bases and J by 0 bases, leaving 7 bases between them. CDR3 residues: CASSLVPSSGANVLTF. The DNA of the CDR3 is TGCGCCAGCAGCTTGGTCCCGAGCTCTGGGGCCAACGTCCTGACTTTC.

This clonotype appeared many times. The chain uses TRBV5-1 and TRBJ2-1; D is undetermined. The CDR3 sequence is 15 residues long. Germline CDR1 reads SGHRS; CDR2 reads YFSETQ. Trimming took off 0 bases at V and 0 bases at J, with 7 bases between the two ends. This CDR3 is CASSLAPHSYNEQFF. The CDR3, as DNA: TGCGCCAGCAGCTTGGCCCCGCACTCCTACAATGAGCAGTTCTTC.

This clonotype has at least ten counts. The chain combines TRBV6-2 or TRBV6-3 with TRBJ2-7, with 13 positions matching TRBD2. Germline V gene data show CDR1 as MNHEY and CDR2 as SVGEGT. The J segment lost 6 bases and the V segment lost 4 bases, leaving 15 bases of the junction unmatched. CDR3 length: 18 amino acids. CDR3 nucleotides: TGTGCCAGCAGTTCCTGGACTAGCGGGGGCCGAAGAGCAGGCGAGCAGTACTTC. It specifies CASSSWTSGGRRAGEQYF.

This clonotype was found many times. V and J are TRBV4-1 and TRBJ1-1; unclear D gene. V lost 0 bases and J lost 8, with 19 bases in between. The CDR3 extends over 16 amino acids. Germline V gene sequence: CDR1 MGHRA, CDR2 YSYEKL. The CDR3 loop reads CASSQDGLVSRSEAFF. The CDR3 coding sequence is TGCGCCAGCAGCCAAGACGGTCTCGTCAGTCGGTCGGAAGCTTTCTTT.

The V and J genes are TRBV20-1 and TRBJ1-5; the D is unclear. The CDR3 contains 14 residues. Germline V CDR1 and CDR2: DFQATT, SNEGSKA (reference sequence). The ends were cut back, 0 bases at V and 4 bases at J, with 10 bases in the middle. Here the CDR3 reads CSARDGGENQPQHF. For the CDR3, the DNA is TGCAGTGCTAGAGATGGTGGCGAGAATCAGCCCCAGCATTTT.

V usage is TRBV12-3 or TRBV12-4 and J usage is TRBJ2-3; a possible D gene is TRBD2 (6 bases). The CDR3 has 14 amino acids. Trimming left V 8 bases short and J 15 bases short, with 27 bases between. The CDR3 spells CASELYAGSDTLYF. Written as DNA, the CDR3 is TGTGCCAGCGAGTTATACGCGGGGTCAGATACGCTCTATTTT.

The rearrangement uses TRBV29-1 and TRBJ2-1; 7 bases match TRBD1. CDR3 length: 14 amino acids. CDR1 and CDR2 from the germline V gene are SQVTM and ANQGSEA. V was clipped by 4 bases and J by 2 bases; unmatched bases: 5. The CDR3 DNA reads TGCAGCGTTGTAGGGACAGTGACCTACAATGAGCAGTTCTTC. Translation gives CSVVGTVTYNEQFF.

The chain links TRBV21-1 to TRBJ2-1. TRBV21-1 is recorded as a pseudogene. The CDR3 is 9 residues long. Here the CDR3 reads CATIDQTFF. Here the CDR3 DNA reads TGTGCCACCATAGACCAAACGTTCTTC.

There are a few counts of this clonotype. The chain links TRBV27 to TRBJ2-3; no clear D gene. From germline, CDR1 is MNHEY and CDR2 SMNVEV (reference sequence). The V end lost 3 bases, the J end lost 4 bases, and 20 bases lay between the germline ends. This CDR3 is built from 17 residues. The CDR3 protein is CASSLVGPTYRADTQYF. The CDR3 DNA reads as TGTGCCAGCAGTTTGGTTGGGCCCACGTATAGGGCAGATACGCAGTATTTT.

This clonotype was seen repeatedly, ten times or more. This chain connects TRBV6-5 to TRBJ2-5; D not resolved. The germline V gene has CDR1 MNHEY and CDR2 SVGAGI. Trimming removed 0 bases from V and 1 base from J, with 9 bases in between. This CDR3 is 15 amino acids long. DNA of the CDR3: TGTGCCAGCAGTTACTCTTTGTCCGTCCAAGAGACCCAGTACTTC. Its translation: CASSYSLSVQETQYF.

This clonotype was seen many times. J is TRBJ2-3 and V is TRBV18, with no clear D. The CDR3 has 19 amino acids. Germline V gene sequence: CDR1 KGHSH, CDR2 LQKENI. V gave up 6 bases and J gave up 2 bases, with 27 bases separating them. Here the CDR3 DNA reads TGTGCCAGCTCCCCAGATCAGGCCCTTCAGACCGAAGACACAGATACGCAGTATTTT. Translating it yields CASSPDQALQTEDTDTQYF.

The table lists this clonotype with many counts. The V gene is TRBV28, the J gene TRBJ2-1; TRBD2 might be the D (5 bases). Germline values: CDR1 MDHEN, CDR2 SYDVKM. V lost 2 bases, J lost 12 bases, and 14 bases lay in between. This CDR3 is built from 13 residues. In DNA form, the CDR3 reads TGTGCCAGCAGTTTAAGGCCGGGGATAAGGCAGTTCTTC. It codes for CASSLRPGIRQFF. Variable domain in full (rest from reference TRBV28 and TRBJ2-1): DVKVTQSSRYLVKRTGEKVFLECVQDMDHENMFWYRQDPGLGLRLIYFSYDVKMKEKGDIPEGYSVSREKKERFSLILESASTNQTSMYLCASSLRPGIRQFFGPGTRLTVL.

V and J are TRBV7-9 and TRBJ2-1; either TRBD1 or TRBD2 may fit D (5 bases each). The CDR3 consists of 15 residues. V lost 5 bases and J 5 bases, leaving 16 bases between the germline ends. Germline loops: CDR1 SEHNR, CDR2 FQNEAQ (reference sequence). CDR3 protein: CASSPGTHWDNEQFF. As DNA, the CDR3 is TGTGCCAGCAGCCCCGGGACGCACTGGGACAATGAGCAGTTCTTC.